This T cell receptor (beta chain) came from a study of early T cells in non-severe SARS-CoV-2 infection. Study outcomes and limitations: Matching against VDJdb likely underestimated virus-specific expansions, favoring anti-spike CD8.

Attachment of unique molecular identifiers was made to individual cDNA molecules. In TCRdb, the 5' RACE reads were re-called with MiXCR into one record per CDR3 protein. The repertoire includes tens of thousands of distinct CDR3 sequences, around an eighth of them detected once, and less than 8.5% sits in the top ten. Concerning this clonotype: Antigen: not known.

The sequencing sample was made of whole blood. This TCR was recovered from an adult who was a healthcare worker with PCR-confirmed SARS-CoV-2 infection or an uninfected control (not recorded which).

CDR3 in amino acids: CASRHNSRTENIQYF. For the CDR3, the DNA is TGCGCCAGCAGACACAACTCCCGGACAGAAAACATTCAGTACTTC. The chain combines TRBV5-1 with TRBJ2-4; perhaps TRBD1 as D (6 bases). Germline V gives CDR1 SGHRS, CDR2 YFSETQ. V gave up 5 bases and J gave up 5 bases, with 17 bases separating them. This CDR3 contains 15 residues.